Listed here is a single T cell receptor beta chain. CDR1 is LGHNA and CDR2 is YSLEER in the germline V gene. This CDR3 is built from 14 residues. The V gene end was trimmed by 6 bases and the J gene end by 6 bases; junction bases not matched to a gene: 6. Blood draws occurred at baseline, cycle 4 day 1, and cycle 7 day 1. Profiling relied on immunoSEQ multiplex PCR, and the TCRdb table lists in-frame clones only, not all of them. The sample comprises 70,000 to 90,000 clones, approximately 80% of which are singletons, and about 1.8% rests with the top ten. The record originates from a study of OX40 agonist ivuxolimab in advanced cancers. Across the study: Those enrolled were about 80% male, with a mean age of 60 years and ages from about 20 to 80.

The sequenced sample was CD4+ or CD8+ T cells sorted from blood, obtained in a trial of the OX40 agonist ivuxolimab. The V call is TRBV4-3, the J call TRBJ2-4; 9 bases match TRBD1. The source is an adult with an advanced solid tumor such as melanoma, head and neck, liver or kidney cancer. The CDR3 region has the DNA TGCGCCAGCAGTCGGACAGGGGTTTCAAACATTCAGTACTTC. Encoded protein: CASSRTGVSNIQYF.